Listed below are T cell receptor beta chains from one sample, sequenced in a study of blood T cell repertoires in COVID-19. Profiling relied on immunoSEQ multiplex PCR, and the TCRdb table lists in-frame clones only, not all of them. The sample holds 180,000 or so clones, about 88% seen once. Input material: peripheral blood. These receptors originate from a man aged 18 to 29 with acute or convalescent COVID-19. The CDR3 runs from the conserved cysteine through the conserved F or W. Each record gives: D gene, V gene, J gene, clone size, CDR3 protein, CDR3 DNA. The D gene is left open where the match is weak. Not all rows give a size; the values are once, few, many and, for expanded clones, a class.

d_gene: TRBD1
v_gene: TRBV7-7
j_gene: TRBJ2-3
abundance: -
CDR3aa: CASSSGQADTQYF
CDR3nt: TGTGCCAGCAGCAGCGGACAGGCAGATACGCAGTATTTT

d_gene: TRBD2
v_gene: TRBV3-1/TRBV3-2
j_gene: TRBJ2-3
abundance: -
CDR3aa: CASSQDPGTSGTDTQYF
CDR3nt: TGTGCCAGCAGCCAAGACCCGGGGACTAGCGGCACAGATACGCAGTATTTT

d_gene: TRBD1
v_gene: TRBV7-9
j_gene: TRBJ1-4
abundance: few
CDR3aa: CASSLGGQRSEKLFF
CDR3nt: TGTGCCAGCAGCTTAGGGGGACAGAGAAGTGAAAAACTGTTTTTT

d_gene: -
v_gene: TRBV9
j_gene: TRBJ1-3
abundance: -
CDR3aa: CASSQTGISTIYF
CDR3nt: TGTGCCAGCAGCCAGACAGGTATAAGCACCATATATTTT

d_gene: -
v_gene: TRBV10-2
j_gene: TRBJ2-2
abundance: few
CDR3aa: CASTGQPNTGELFF
CDR3nt: TGCGCCAGCACCGGACAGCCTAACACCGGGGAGCTGTTTTTT

d_gene: TRBD1
v_gene: TRBV7-2
j_gene: TRBJ1-4
abundance: -
CDR3aa: CASSPGQAWNEKLFF
CDR3nt: TGTGCCAGCAGCCCGGGACAGGCTTGGAATGAAAAACTGTTTTTT

d_gene: TRBD1
v_gene: TRBV2
j_gene: TRBJ1-2
abundance: -
CDR3aa: CASSGPGQVYGYTF
CDR3nt: TGTGCCAGCAGTGGGCCCGGACAGGTCTATGGCTACACCTTC

d_gene: TRBD1
v_gene: TRBV6-5
j_gene: TRBJ1-2
abundance: -
CDR3aa: CASSPAGQGYGYTF
CDR3nt: TGTGCCAGCAGCCCCGCGGGACAGGGCTATGGCTACACCTTC

d_gene: TRBD1
v_gene: TRBV6-2/TRBV6-3
j_gene: TRBJ1-1
abundance: -
CDR3aa: CASSYSNRGGTEAFF
CDR3nt: TGTGCCAGCAGTTACTCGAACAGGGGGGGCACTGAAGCTTTCTTT

d_gene: -
v_gene: TRBV20-1
j_gene: TRBJ2-3
abundance: -
CDR3aa: CSASAVLRTDTQYF
CDR3nt: TGCAGTGCTAGTGCGGTTCTTCGCACAGATACGCAGTATTTT

d_gene: -
v_gene: TRBV7-9
j_gene: TRBJ1-3
abundance: -
CDR3aa: CASSLGGGYGNTIYF
CDR3nt: TGTGCCAGCAGCTTAGGAGGGGGATATGGAAACACCATATATTTT

d_gene: -
v_gene: TRBV6-6
j_gene: TRBJ1-3
abundance: once
CDR3aa: CASSLTSGSSGNTIYF
CDR3nt: TGTGCCAGCAGTCTAACTTCAGGGTCCTCTGGAAACACCATATATTTT

d_gene: TRBD1
v_gene: TRBV16
j_gene: TRBJ2-3
abundance: -
CDR3aa: CASSQSIRGRESTDTQYF
CDR3nt: TGTGCCAGCAGCCAATCGATCAGGGGGCGTGAAAGCACAGATACGCAGTATTTT